The 14 T cell receptor beta chains given below trace back to one sample, sequenced in a study of CD8+ T cells in alopecia areata. As for treatment: oral pan-JAK inhibitor, 5-10 mg twice daily. TCR sequencing used cDNA made by reverse transcription of extracted RNA. The assay was immunoSEQ multiplex PCR, and TCRdb's table has in-frame clones only and misses some. The sample records about 160,000 clones, roughly 65% being singletons. The specimen was CD4+ T cells sorted from blood, collected at week 4, from a patient treated with tofacitinib. The receptors originated from a human donor with alopecia areata.

The V and J genes are TRBV5-1 and TRBJ2-7; D remains unclear. The V gene's germline CDR1 is SGHRS and CDR2 YFSETQ. The V end lost 0 bases, the J end lost 6 bases, and 13 bases lay between the germline ends. CDR3 size: 14 residues. For the CDR3, the DNA is TGCGCCAGCAGCTTGGTAGCAGGAATCGCCGAGCAGTACTTC. This sequence encodes CASSLVAGIAEQYF.

V is TRBV11-2 and J is TRBJ2-3; 8 bases are a match to TRBD2. From germline, CDR1 is SGHAT and CDR2 FQNNGV. The CDR3 sequence is 15 residues long. Trimming took 5 bases from V and 5 from J; bases not matched to a gene: 9. The CDR3 DNA reads as TGTGCCAGCAGCCCCGGAGCGGGGGCGGGAGATACGCAGTATTTT. This encodes CASSPGAGAGDTQYF.

The V gene is TRBV9, the J gene TRBJ2-2; TRBD2 matches 8 bases. V shed 1 base and J 2 bases; nucleotides not matched to a gene: 4. The CDR3 consists of 16 residues. Germline assignment: CDR1 SGDLS and CDR2 YYNGEE. The chain's CDR3 is CASSVRGLVNTGELFF. The DNA of the CDR3 is TGTGCCAGCAGCGTACGGGGACTAGTCAACACCGGGGAGCTGTTTTTT.

This chain links TRBV25-1 with TRBJ2-1, with a possible D match to TRBD1 (5 bases). V was pared by 0 bases and J by 10 bases, with 19 bases between. The CDR3 spans 16 residues. Germline V gives CDR1 MGHDK, CDR2 SYGVNS. CDR3 region: CASSEYKRSGAREQFF. The CDR3 nucleotides are TGTGCCAGCAGTGAATATAAGAGATCTGGGGCGCGAGAGCAGTTCTTC.

The V call is TRBV30, the J call TRBJ1-1; TRBD1 might be the D (6 bases). V was pared by 0 bases and J by 2 bases, with 10 bases between. The CDR3 runs to 14 residues. The germline gives CDR1 GTSNPN, CDR2 SVGIG (reference sequence). The CDR3 loop is CAWSVGTSNTEAFF. CDR3 DNA sequence: TGTGCCTGGAGTGTAGGGACAAGTAACACTGAAGCTTTCTTT.

This clone was found once. This chain links TRBV19 with TRBJ1-2; D ambiguous. Per the germline V gene, CDR1 is LNHDA and CDR2 is SQIVND (reference sequence). CDR3 length: 14 amino acids. Trimming stripped 6 bases from V and 8 bases from J, with 19 bases between. The CDR3 DNA follows: TGTGCCAGTAGGCGTGCGGACTCAGGAGGCGGCTACACCTTC. This sequence encodes CASRRADSGGGYTF.

This chain links TRBV19 with TRBJ1-1, with a weak D call TRBD1 (5 bases). V lost 11 bases to trimming and J lost 3 bases, with 13 bases between them. CDR1 is LNHDA, CDR2 SQIVND, per germline (reference sequence). The CDR3 has 12 residues. The CDR3 protein is CASQWDDTEAFF. In nucleotides, the CDR3 is TGTGCCTCCCAGTGGGACGACACTGAAGCTTTCTTT.

This clone was observed once. The chain uses TRBV30 and TRBJ2-5, with D possibly called TRBD1 or TRBD2 (5 bases each). This CDR3 contains 13 residues. The V end was cut by 0 bases, the J end by 0 bases, with 5 bases between. Germline V gene data show CDR1 as GTSNPN and CDR2 as SVGIG (reference sequence). The CDR3 nucleotides read TGTGCCTGGAGTGTGGGACACCAAGAGACCCAGTACTTC. Translated: CAWSVGHQETQYF. The whole variable domain, filled in from reference TRBV30 and TRBJ2-5, reads SQTIHQWPATLVQPVGSPLSLECTVEGTSNPNLYWYRQAAGRGLQLLFYSVGIGQISSEVPQNLSASRPQDRQFILSSKKLLLSDSGFYLCAWSVGHQETQYFGPGTRLLVL.

The rearrangement joins TRBV18 to TRBJ1-1, with TRBD1 as a possible D gene (5 bases). CDR3 size: 14 residues. Looked up from germline, CDR1 is KGHSH and CDR2 is LQKENI. The V gene lost 7 bases and the J gene lost 4 bases, with 16 bases spanning the gap. CDR3 residues: CASFLVREGTEAFF. The CDR3 nucleotides are TGTGCCAGCTTCCTGGTCAGGGAAGGCACTGAAGCTTTCTTT. Full variable domain (rest looked up from reference TRBV18 and TRBJ1-1): NAGVMQNPRHLVRRRGQEARLRCSPMKGHSHVYWYRQLPEEGLKFMVYLQKENIIDESGMPKERFSAEFPKEGPSILRIQQVVRGDSAAYFCASFLVREGTEAFFGQGTRLTVV.

V usage is TRBV30 and J usage is TRBJ2-5; 10 bases match TRBD1. The germline V gene encodes CDR1 GTSNPN and CDR2 SVGIG (reference sequence). The V segment lost 4 bases and the J segment 5 bases; nucleotides outside the gene matches: 7. There are 14 residues in the CDR3. CDR3 residues: CAWTSTGGPETQYF. CDR3 in DNA: TGTGCCTGGACATCGACAGGGGGCCCGGAGACCCAGTACTTC.

This chain joins TRBV29-1 and TRBJ1-2; weak D call: TRBD1 (5 bases). The CDR3 totals 13 residues. Between the trimmed V and J ends, which lost 8 bases and 8 bases, there was a span of 21 bases. Per the germline V gene, CDR1 is SQVTM and CDR2 is ANQGSEA. In DNA, the CDR3 is TGCAGCTCCTCAGTACGGGGGGAACTCGGCTACACCTTC. This translates into CSSSVRGELGYTF.

CDR3 nucleotide sequence: TGCAGCGTTGAATCTGAAAAACTGTTTTTT. Translation gives CSVESEKLFF. The chain employs TRBV29-1 and TRBJ1-4; D is ambiguous. CDR3 length equals 10 residues. CDR1 and CDR2 (germline): SQVTM, ANQGSEA. The germline V and J ends were trimmed by 2 bases and 7 bases, with 2 bases remaining between them.

The table lists this clone with a few counts. J is TRBJ2-5 and V is TRBV29-1; either TRBD1 or TRBD2 may supply D (6 bases each). The CDR3 is 13 residues long. With 6 bases removed from V and 5 bases from J, the gap between germline ends came to 16 bases. Germline CDR1 and CDR2: SQVTM and ANQGSEA. CDR3 coding DNA: TGCAGCGTAGGGGGGCAGGGCCAGGAGACCCAGTACTTC. Translated: CSVGGQGQETQYF.

This chain joins TRBV15 and TRBJ2-6; 8 bases agree with TRBD2. The CDR3 sequence is 15 residues long. Germline loops: CDR1 LNHNV, CDR2 YYDKDF (reference sequence). The V gene end was trimmed by 5 bases and the J gene end by 1 base; junction bases not matched to a gene: 1. CDR3 sequence: CATSGGGSGANVLTF. The CDR3 nucleotides are TGTGCCACCAGCGGCGGGGGGTCTGGGGCCAACGTCCTGACTTTC.